This TCR beta chain was sequenced for a study of CD8 T cells in ankylosing spondylitis. CDR1 is MDHEN, CDR2 SYDVKM, per germline. The CDR3 contains 15 residues. The J segment lost 2 bases and the V segment lost 2 bases, leaving 4 bases of the junction unmatched. Making use of molecular barcodes, quantitative 5'-RACE generated TCR beta libraries. A single record per CDR3 protein comes from TCRdb applying MiXCR to the 5' RACE reads. This table holds approximately 100,000 distinct CDR3 sequences, about 8% found once. The study, taken as a whole, reports: Matched ankylosing spondylitis synovial fluid reportedly contained a significantly enriched population of disease-linked clones. Among TCR beta sequences, a motif of several highly homologous variants appeared characteristic of ankylosing spondylitis blood.

This clonotype occurred many times. Its antigen is not known. The origin of this receptor is a male donor with ankylosing spondylitis or in good health (not recorded which). Specimen: blood, either unsorted or a sorted T cell fraction (not recorded which). The chain employs TRBV28 and TRBJ2-3; TRBD2 matches 7 bases. The CDR3 sequence: CASSLSLAVTDTQYF. The CDR3 bases are TGTGCCAGCAGTTTAAGCCTAGCGGTCACAGATACGCAGTATTTT. The whole variable domain, filled in from reference TRBV28 and TRBJ2-3, reads DVKVTQSSRYLVKRTGEKVFLECVQDMDHENMFWYRQDPGLGLRLIYFSYDVKMKEKGDIPEGYSVSREKKERFSLILESASTNQTSMYLCASSLSLAVTDTQYFGPGTRLTVL.